These T cell receptor beta chains were read from a single sample in a study of blood T cell repertoires in COVID-19. This table comes from immunoSEQ multiplex PCR, and its TCRdb copy is limited to in-frame clones, with some not included. The repertoire has some 310,000 clones, around 91% of them found once; the top ten carry around 0.97%. The sequenced sample consisted of peripheral blood. These receptors all stem from a woman aged 40 to 50 with COVID-19, enrolled during active disease. The CDR3 runs from the conserved cysteine through the conserved F or W. The D gene is left open where the match is weak. A clone size is listed for some rows: how often the clone was seen (once, few, many), or a class if it is expanded.

j_gene: TRBJ2-7; v_gene: TRBV4-3; d_gene: TRBD1; abundance: NA; CDR3nt: TGCGCCAGCAGCCAACGAGACAGGGACAGCTCCTACGAGCAGTACTTC; CDR3aa: CASSQRDRDSSYEQYF
j_gene: TRBJ1-2; v_gene: TRBV9; d_gene: NA; abundance: NA; CDR3nt: TGTGCCAGCAGCGCGGGGGGGAGGTCTAACTATGGCTACACCTTC; CDR3aa: CASSAGGRSNYGYTF
j_gene: TRBJ1-2; v_gene: TRBV6-1; d_gene: NA; abundance: once; CDR3nt: TGTGCCAGCAGTGATAGGGAGGGGGGGAACTATGGCTACACCTTC; CDR3aa: CASSDREGGNYGYTF
j_gene: TRBJ1-3; v_gene: TRBV5-5; d_gene: TRBD1; abundance: NA; CDR3nt: TGTGCCAGCAGCCCCACAGGGGTCACGAACACCATATATTTT; CDR3aa: CASSPTGVTNTIYF
j_gene: TRBJ1-2; v_gene: TRBV5-6; d_gene: NA; abundance: NA; CDR3nt: TGTGCCAGCAGCTTGGATCAGGGTTGGAGCGCCGCTCCATTCGGCTACACCTTC; CDR3aa: CASSLDQGWSAAPFGYTF
j_gene: TRBJ2-7; v_gene: TRBV11-2; d_gene: TRBD2; abundance: NA; CDR3nt: TGTGCCAGCAGGGGCTGGCGGGAGGGGAACGAGCAGTACTTC; CDR3aa: CASRGWREGNEQYF
j_gene: TRBJ2-7; v_gene: TRBV10-3; d_gene: NA; abundance: NA; CDR3nt: TGTGCCATCAGTGATTTACTCAAAACCTACGAGCAGTACTTC; CDR3aa: CAISDLLKTYEQYF
j_gene: TRBJ1-2; v_gene: TRBV29-1; d_gene: TRBD1; abundance: NA; CDR3nt: TGCAGCGTGGAGAGGACAGGGAACTATGGCTACACCTTC; CDR3aa: CSVERTGNYGYTF
j_gene: TRBJ1-1; v_gene: TRBV18; d_gene: TRBD1; abundance: NA; CDR3nt: TGTGCCAGCTCACCGAGGACAGGGGAAACTGAAGCTTTCTTT; CDR3aa: CASSPRTGETEAFF
j_gene: TRBJ2-2; v_gene: TRBV11-3; d_gene: TRBD1; abundance: NA; CDR3nt: TGTGCCAGCAGCCCCAGGACAGGACCAAGGGGCACCGGGGAGCTGTTTTTT; CDR3aa: CASSPRTGPRGTGELFF
j_gene: TRBJ1-3; v_gene: TRBV4-3; d_gene: NA; abundance: NA; CDR3nt: TGCGCCAGCAGCCAAGGACATGCCTCTGGAAACACCATATATTTT; CDR3aa: CASSQGHASGNTIYF
j_gene: TRBJ2-2; v_gene: TRBV7-3; d_gene: TRBD2; abundance: NA; CDR3nt: TGTGCCAGCAGCCCGGGGGGGCGGGGGAGCAACACCGGGGAGCTGTTTTTT; CDR3aa: CASSPGGRGSNTGELFF
j_gene: TRBJ1-5; v_gene: TRBV6-5; d_gene: TRBD1; abundance: NA; CDR3nt: TGTGCCAGCAGTACAGGACAGGGTCGTAATCAGCCCCAGCATTTT; CDR3aa: CASSTGQGRNQPQHF
j_gene: TRBJ1-5; v_gene: TRBV30; d_gene: TRBD1; abundance: NA; CDR3nt: TGTGCCTGGAGTCCTGTGACAGGGGATCAGCCCCAGCATTTT; CDR3aa: CAWSPVTGDQPQHF
j_gene: TRBJ2-1; v_gene: TRBV7-9; d_gene: TRBD2; abundance: NA; CDR3nt: TGTGCCACCCCTGGAGTAGCGGGGTTCAATGAGCAGTTCTTC; CDR3aa: CATPGVAGFNEQFF
j_gene: TRBJ1-1; v_gene: TRBV6-5; d_gene: NA; abundance: NA; CDR3nt: TGTGCCAGCAGGTGGAGCATGAACACTGAAGCTTTCTTT; CDR3aa: CASRWSMNTEAFF
j_gene: TRBJ1-1; v_gene: TRBV5-1; d_gene: TRBD1; abundance: NA; CDR3nt: TGCGCCAGCAGCGGGGGACAGGGGACTGAAGCTTTCTTT; CDR3aa: CASSGGQGTEAFF
j_gene: TRBJ1-6; v_gene: TRBV6-5; d_gene: NA; abundance: NA; CDR3nt: TGTGCCAGCGTGGGGTCGGACAAGCATAATTCACCCCTCCACTTT; CDR3aa: CASVGSDKHNSPLHF
j_gene: TRBJ2-5; v_gene: TRBV7-2; d_gene: NA; abundance: NA; CDR3nt: TGTGCCAGCAGCCCCGTTGAGACCCAGTACTTC; CDR3aa: CASSPVETQYF
j_gene: TRBJ1-1; v_gene: TRBV28; d_gene: NA; abundance: NA; CDR3nt: TGTGCCAGCAGTTTAAACCAGGGCCCCGAAGCTTTCTTT; CDR3aa: CASSLNQGPEAFF
j_gene: TRBJ1-6; v_gene: TRBV30; d_gene: NA; abundance: NA; CDR3nt: TGTGCCTGGAGTGTACGGGGGAGAAAGGGTTTAGGTTATTCACCCCTCCACTTT; CDR3aa: CAWSVRGRKGLGYSPLHF
j_gene: TRBJ1-6; v_gene: TRBV28; d_gene: TRBD1; abundance: NA; CDR3nt: TGTGCCAGCAGTCGCCGGGACAGGGACATATCACCCCTCCACTTT; CDR3aa: CASSRRDRDISPLHF
j_gene: TRBJ1-4; v_gene: TRBV4-3; d_gene: NA; abundance: NA; CDR3nt: TGCGCCAGCAGCCAAGATAAGTCGCGGGGAGCCGGCAAACTGTTTTTT; CDR3aa: CASSQDKSRGAGKLFF
j_gene: TRBJ2-2; v_gene: TRBV6-2/TRBV6-3; d_gene: TRBD1; abundance: few; CDR3nt: TGTGCCAGCAGTCCGGGACAGGGGGATGCGGGGGAGCTGTTTTTT; CDR3aa: CASSPGQGDAGELFF
j_gene: TRBJ2-5; v_gene: TRBV7-8; d_gene: NA; abundance: NA; CDR3nt: TGTGCCAGCAGCTCAGACAGACCCGAGACCCAGTACTTC; CDR3aa: CASSSDRPETQYF
j_gene: TRBJ2-1; v_gene: TRBV25-1; d_gene: TRBD2; abundance: NA; CDR3nt: TGTGCCAGCAGTGAGGGGTTGCGCGGGGGGGCAGAAGAGCAGTTCTTC; CDR3aa: CASSEGLRGGAEEQFF
j_gene: TRBJ2-7; v_gene: TRBV18; d_gene: TRBD2; abundance: NA; CDR3nt: TGTGCCAGCTCACCACCGGGACTAGCGTACGAGCAGTACTTC; CDR3aa: CASSPPGLAYEQYF
j_gene: TRBJ1-1; v_gene: TRBV7-9; d_gene: TRBD1; abundance: NA; CDR3nt: TGTGCCAGCAGCTTAGTACAGGGGGCAAGGAGCACTGAAGCTTTCTTT; CDR3aa: CASSLVQGARSTEAFF
j_gene: TRBJ2-7; v_gene: TRBV5-1; d_gene: NA; abundance: NA; CDR3nt: TGCGCCAGCAGCTTGGCGGGGGTGGACTACGAGCAGTACTTC; CDR3aa: CASSLAGVDYEQYF
j_gene: TRBJ1-5; v_gene: TRBV7-9; d_gene: NA; abundance: NA; CDR3nt: TGTGCCAGCAGCTTGGGAGGGGGAAGCAATCAGCCCCAGCATTTT; CDR3aa: CASSLGGGSNQPQHF
j_gene: TRBJ1-2; v_gene: TRBV7-2; d_gene: NA; abundance: NA; CDR3nt: TGTGCCAGCAGCAAGACTCTGCAGGGAAACTATGGCTACACCTTC; CDR3aa: CASSKTLQGNYGYTF
j_gene: TRBJ2-1; v_gene: TRBV7-2; d_gene: NA; abundance: NA; CDR3nt: TGTGCCAGCAGCTCACCCGGTAGAGCGATCGAGCAGTTCTTC; CDR3aa: CASSSPGRAIEQFF
j_gene: TRBJ2-5; v_gene: TRBV29-1; d_gene: NA; abundance: NA; CDR3nt: TGCAGCGTGACCTCAGGCGACCAAGAGACCCAGTACTTC; CDR3aa: CSVTSGDQETQYF
j_gene: TRBJ2-7; v_gene: TRBV30; d_gene: NA; abundance: NA; CDR3nt: TGTGCCTGGAGTGTACTTTCCGGCTCCTACGAGCAGTACTTC; CDR3aa: CAWSVLSGSYEQYF
j_gene: TRBJ1-5; v_gene: TRBV6-4; d_gene: NA; abundance: NA; CDR3nt: TGTGCCAGCAGTCTAGAAGTCACCCAGCCCCAGCATTTT; CDR3aa: CASSLEVTQPQHF
j_gene: TRBJ1-1; v_gene: TRBV19; d_gene: NA; abundance: NA; CDR3nt: TGTGCCAGTAGTATTCCGCCTTGGAGGGAGGGGACTGAAGCTTTCTTT; CDR3aa: CASSIPPWREGTEAFF
j_gene: TRBJ1-2; v_gene: TRBV18; d_gene: NA; abundance: once; CDR3nt: TGTGCCAGCTCACCACCGGGAACAGGCGCTCCCTATGGCTACACCTTC; CDR3aa: CASSPPGTGAPYGYTF
j_gene: TRBJ2-7; v_gene: TRBV7-2; d_gene: TRBD1; abundance: NA; CDR3nt: TGTGCCAGCAGTTTAGGGGGAACAGGGGGTAGCTACGAGCAGTACTTC; CDR3aa: CASSLGGTGGSYEQYF
j_gene: TRBJ2-4; v_gene: TRBV10-2; d_gene: NA; abundance: NA; CDR3nt: TGCGCCAGCAGTGCCCCGGCAGTCGAGGACATTCAGTACTTC; CDR3aa: CASSAPAVEDIQYF
j_gene: TRBJ1-2; v_gene: TRBV9; d_gene: NA; abundance: NA; CDR3nt: TGTGCCAGCAGCTCCCCGGGACACCTCAACTATGGCTACACCTTC; CDR3aa: CASSSPGHLNYGYTF
j_gene: TRBJ1-1; v_gene: TRBV3-1/TRBV3-2; d_gene: TRBD1; abundance: NA; CDR3nt: TGTGCCAGCAGCCAAGTAACAGGGGACACTGAAGCTTTCTTT; CDR3aa: CASSQVTGDTEAFF
j_gene: TRBJ2-7; v_gene: TRBV28; d_gene: NA; abundance: NA; CDR3nt: TGTGCCAGCAGCCCGGCCGGGGGGCACTACGAGCAGTACTTC; CDR3aa: CASSPAGGHYEQYF
j_gene: TRBJ2-2; v_gene: TRBV3-1/TRBV3-2; d_gene: NA; abundance: few; CDR3nt: TGTGCCAGCAGCCAAGTACTGGGAGCCGGGGAGCTGTTTTTT; CDR3aa: CASSQVLGAGELFF
j_gene: TRBJ2-1; v_gene: TRBV28; d_gene: NA; abundance: NA; CDR3nt: TGTGCCAGCAGTTCTAATAACAATGAGCAGTTCTTC; CDR3aa: CASSSNNNEQFF
j_gene: TRBJ2-1; v_gene: TRBV5-1; d_gene: TRBD2; abundance: NA; CDR3nt: TGCGCCAGCAGCTTGGATAGCGGGAGGTCTGTCAATGAGCAGTTCTTC; CDR3aa: CASSLDSGRSVNEQFF
j_gene: TRBJ1-4; v_gene: TRBV19; d_gene: NA; abundance: NA; CDR3nt: TGTGCCAGTAGTATAGTTCCAGGTTCAAAACTGTTTTTT; CDR3aa: CASSIVPGSKLFF
j_gene: TRBJ1-2; v_gene: TRBV2; d_gene: NA; abundance: NA; CDR3nt: TGTGCCACCTGGGCGGACATTGACTATGGCTACACCTTC; CDR3aa: CATWADIDYGYTF
j_gene: TRBJ2-7; v_gene: TRBV7-2; d_gene: TRBD2; abundance: once; CDR3nt: TGTGCCAGCAGCTTAGCTATCTCGGGGGGGACTAGAGGTCCTGGTTACGAGCAGTACTTC; CDR3aa: CASSLAISGGTRGPGYEQYF
j_gene: TRBJ1-2; v_gene: TRBV28; d_gene: NA; abundance: NA; CDR3nt: TGTGCCAGCAGTCACCAAGCGAAGTCAGGGATGTGGGGCTACACCTTC; CDR3aa: CASSHQAKSGMWGYTF
j_gene: TRBJ2-1; v_gene: TRBV9; d_gene: NA; abundance: NA; CDR3nt: TGTGCCAGCAGCGTAGTAGGAGAATACAATGAGCAGTTCTTC; CDR3aa: CASSVVGEYNEQFF